This section outlines one TCR beta chain sequence together with its context. These data belong to a study of graft-versus-host responses after intestinal transplantation. Profiled with immunoSEQ multiplex PCR; TCRdb holds only in-frame clones, not every one. The top ten hold approximately 5.5% of the sample, which has around 4,000 clones, roughly a fifth seen once. Upon completion of the reaction, proliferating CFSE-low responders, both CD3+CD4+ and CD3+CD8+, were sorted. Trimming took 3 bases from V and 7 from J, leaving 15 bases between them. The CDR3 has 14 amino acids. Germline values: CDR1 SEHNR, CDR2 FQNEAQ (reference sequence). Findings and caveats of the study: GvH clones surfaced in recipient marrow, some emerging earlier in ileum or blood.

This rearrangement joins TRBV7-9 to TRBJ1-2; a weak D match, TRBD1 (6 bases). The receptor's source is a human patient who was an organ donor for intestinal transplantation. Source: alloreactive CD4+ T cells from a mixed lymphocyte reaction culture, taken before transplantation. Regarding subset: CFSE-low proliferating T cells sorted from roughly 6-day pre-transplant mixed lymphocyte reaction (GvH or HvG direction). The CDR3: CASSLSQGLVGYTF. For the CDR3, the DNA is TGTGCCAGCAGCTTGTCTCAGGGGTTGGTTGGCTACACCTTC.